These 30 T cell receptor beta chains came from one sample sequenced in a study of blood T cell repertoires in COVID-19. Assay used: immunoSEQ multiplex PCR; TCRdb lists only in-frame clones, some missing. The sample shows under 450,000 clones, roughly 77% of them seen only once. What was sequenced was peripheral blood. These receptor sequences come from a human donor with acute or convalescent COVID-19. The donor label of this sample is uncertain.

For the CDR3, the DNA is TGCGCCAGCAGCCAAGAAGGGGGTAGGACACCTGGAATGTTCACTGAAGCTTTCTTT. Its protein is CASSQEGGRTPGMFTEAFF. The chain carries TRBV4-1 and TRBJ1-1; possible D gene TRBD1, 6 bases. This CDR3 spans 19 amino acids. Trimming took off 0 bases at V and 4 bases at J, with 24 bases between the two ends. Germline lookup yields CDR1 MGHRA and CDR2 YSYEKL.

The CDR3 loop reads CASSAGTSSYEQYF. CDR3 sequence (DNA): TGTGCCAGCAGTGCCGGGACTAGCTCCTACGAGCAGTACTTC. The chain recombines TRBV28 with TRBJ2-7, with TRBD2 matching 8 bases. V was clipped by 5 bases and J by 0 bases; unmatched bases: 3. The CDR3 extends over 14 amino acids. Per germline, CDR1 MDHEN and CDR2 SYDVKM.

The gene calls are TRBV5-1 and TRBJ2-1; D is possibly TRBD2 (6 bases). This CDR3 spans 13 amino acids. Deletions cut 4 bases from V and 12 bases from J, with 17 bases between. Germline V gene data show CDR1 as SGHRS and CDR2 as YFSETQ. The CDR3 loop reads CASSGAGTIGQFF. The CDR3 DNA follows: TGCGCCAGCAGCGGCGCGGGAACGATCGGGCAGTTCTTC. The whole variable domain, remainder taken from reference TRBV5-1 and TRBJ2-1, is KAGVTQTPRYLIKTRGQQVTLSCSPISGHRSVSWYQQTPGQGLQFLFEYFSETQRNKGNFPGRFSGRQFSNSRSEMNVSTLELGDSALYLCASSGAGTIGQFFGPGTRLTVL.

The sample holds a few counts of this clone. The gene calls are TRBV6-1 and TRBJ1-2; 7 bases are a match to TRBD1. V was pared by 3 bases and J by 4 bases, with 2 bases of the junction left unmatched. CDR1 and CDR2 from the germline V gene are MNHNS and SASEGT. This CDR3 contains 13 residues. CDR3 sequence reads: CASSDPGGYGYTF. The DNA of the CDR3 is TGTGCCAGCAGTGACCCAGGGGGCTATGGCTACACCTTC.

The V and J genes are TRBV3-1 (or the pseudogene TRBV3-2) and TRBJ2-7; D is perhaps TRBD1 (6 bases). V was clipped by 6 bases and J by 3 bases, with 9 bases between them. Germline lookup yields CDR1 LGHDT and CDR2 YNNKEL (reference sequence). The CDR3 is made up of 12 amino acids. CDR3: CASSSRGYEQYF. For the CDR3, the DNA is TGTGCCAGCAGTTCCAGGGGCTACGAGCAGTACTTC.

This sequence joins TRBV15 and TRBJ2-6; 9 nucleotides line up with TRBD2. The germline gives CDR1 LNHNV, CDR2 YYDKDF (reference sequence). The V gene end was trimmed by 3 bases and the J gene end by 3 bases; junction bases not matched to a gene: 12. CDR3 length: 19 amino acids. In nucleotides, the CDR3 is TGTGCCACCAGCAGGTTGCGGGGGGGCCCGGTGGATGGGGCCAACGTCCTGACTTTC. Translating gives CATSRLRGGPVDGANVLTF.

This chain connects TRBV30 to TRBJ1-3; perhaps TRBD1 as D (6 bases). V shed 8 bases and J shed 3 bases, with 20 bases lying between them. The CDR3 totals 15 residues. CDR1 is GTSNPN, CDR2 SVGIG, per germline (reference sequence). The CDR3 is CAASKSGGLGNTIYF. DNA of the CDR3: TGTGCCGCATCTAAATCGGGGGGCCTTGGAAACACCATATATTTT.

CDR3 bases: TGTGCCAGCAGCTTGAGGAGCGGGAGGGCACGATCGACGCAGTATTTT. Its protein product is CASSLRSGRARSTQYF. The chain joins TRBV5-8 to TRBJ2-3, with 10 positions matching TRBD2. The germline gives CDR1 SGHTS, CDR2 YDEGEE. V trimming: 1 base; J trimming: 9 bases; junction bases outside the gene matches: 11. The CDR3 consists of 16 residues.

The rearrangement uses TRBV5-1 and TRBJ2-7; 8 positions agree with TRBD1. The CDR3 extends over 14 amino acids. The V gene's germline CDR1 is SGHRS and CDR2 YFSETQ. V dropped 3 bases and J dropped 4; count of bases not matched to a gene: 6. The CDR3 here is CASSSQGARYEQYF. DNA for the CDR3: TGCGCCAGCAGCTCTCAGGGGGCGAGGTACGAGCAGTACTTC.

In this sample, this clone turned up a few times. The rearrangement joins TRBV5-8 to TRBJ1-1, with unresolved D. Per germline, CDR1 SGHTS and CDR2 YDEGEE. V lost 6 bases to trimming and J lost 3 bases, with 12 bases between them. The CDR3 totals 13 residues. The CDR3 loop is CASTFEGYTEAFF. DNA of the CDR3: TGTGCCAGCACCTTTGAGGGTTACACTGAAGCTTTCTTT.

This chain connects TRBV9 to TRBJ2-3; 9 bases match TRBD2. The CDR3 is 20 amino acids. CDR1 is SGDLS, CDR2 YYNGEE, per germline. Trimming cost V 7 bases and J 1 base; bases outside gene matches: 22. The CDR3 spells CASGPTLAGWGHRGTDTQYF. The CDR3 bases are TGTGCCAGCGGCCCCACACTAGCGGGTTGGGGTCATCGCGGCACAGATACGCAGTATTTT.

This clone turned up a few times. V gene TRBV2 combines with J gene TRBJ2-1; 8 bases align to TRBD2. CDR3 length: 16 residues. Germline-derived CDR1 and CDR2 are SNHLY and FYNNEI. The junction had 11 bases not matched to a gene; V was cut back by 6 bases and J by 4 bases. Here the CDR3 DNA reads TGTGCCAGCAGCCAAATCGGGGGGGGCGCGTACAATGAGCAGTTCTTC. Protein product: CASSQIGGGAYNEQFF.

The V gene is TRBV18, the J gene TRBJ1-1; possibly TRBD1 for D (6 bases). Germline V gene sequence: CDR1 KGHSH, CDR2 LQKENI. Trimming took off 6 bases at V and 4 bases at J, with 27 bases between the two ends. This CDR3 has 18 residues. The CDR3 DNA reads as TGTGCCAGCTCCCGAACGACAGGTGGTGTTATTGGGAGCACTGAAGCTTTCTTT. Protein: CASSRTTGGVIGSTEAFF.

The gene calls are TRBV18 and TRBJ2-1; no clear D. The CDR3 has 15 residues. Trimming left V 4 bases short and J 0 bases short, with 10 bases between. Germline V gives CDR1 KGHSH, CDR2 LQKENI. CDR3 in amino acids: CASSLVLSSYNEQFF. The CDR3 DNA follows: TGTGCCAGCTCACTCGTGCTTAGCTCCTACAATGAGCAGTTCTTC.

CDR3 nucleotides: TGTGCCACCAGCAGAGGAAACGGAGGAGCGAACTATGGCTACACCTTC. It specifies CATSRGNGGANYGYTF. The rearrangement uses TRBV15 and TRBJ1-2; D is unclear. The CDR3 runs 16 residues. In germline, CDR1 is LNHNV, CDR2 YYDKDF (reference sequence). V was cut by 1 base and J by 2 bases, with 14 bases left in between.

This clone was seen a few times. The chain couples TRBV18 to TRBJ1-5, with D hard to call. This CDR3 has 14 amino acids. V lost 3 bases and J lost 4, with 10 bases in between. From germline, CDR1 is KGHSH and CDR2 LQKENI. CDR3 in DNA: TGTGCCAGCTCACCGGGTAACAGAAATCAGCCCCAGCATTTT. The encoded protein is CASSPGNRNQPQHF.

V is TRBV30 and J is TRBJ2-1; weak D call: TRBD1 (5 bases). Trimming removed 2 bases at V and 6 bases at J, with 5 bases between. CDR1 is GTSNPN and CDR2 is SVGIG in the germline V gene (reference sequence). This CDR3 is built from 11 residues. CDR3 coding DNA: TGTGCCTGGAGTCAGGGCAATGAGCAGTTCTTC. It yields the protein CAWSQGNEQFF.

The rearrangement joins TRBV7-2 to TRBJ1-2; tentative D call: TRBD1 (6 bases). CDR1 is SGHTA, CDR2 FQGNSA, per germline. This CDR3 is built from 17 residues. V was trimmed by 2 bases and J by 7 bases, leaving 23 bases between them. This CDR3 reads CASSLLGRGGEDSGYTF. The CDR3 DNA follows: TGTGCCAGCAGCTTATTGGGGCGAGGGGGGGAGGACTCTGGCTACACCTTC.

The V call is TRBV6-4, the J call TRBJ1-6; D perhaps matches TRBD1 (6 bases). Trimming shortened V by 5 bases and J by 8 bases, and 13 bases separated the two germline ends. CDR1 and CDR2 (germline): MRHNA, SNTAGT. CDR3 length: 14 amino acids. The CDR3 loop reads CASSRQVRDSPLHF. The CDR3 DNA is TGTGCCAGCAGTAGACAGGTCCGTGATTCACCCCTCCACTTT.

This chain uses TRBV29-1 with TRBJ2-1; 16 bases align to TRBD2. Germline trimming cut 4 bases from V and 7 bases from J; bases unmatched to any gene: 4. This CDR3 region has 15 residues. Per germline, CDR1 SQVTM and CDR2 ANQGSEA. The DNA for the CDR3 is TGCAGCGTTGTGGGACTAGCGGGGGGGCGAAATGAGCAGTTCTTC. This encodes CSVVGLAGGRNEQFF.

The V call is TRBV19, the J call TRBJ2-5, with TRBD2 identical over 10 bases. The germline CDR1 and CDR2 sequences are LNHDA and SQIVND (reference sequence). Germline trimming cut 6 bases from V and 2 bases from J; bases unmatched to any gene: 3. CDR3 length: 14 residues. CDR3 in DNA: TGTGCCAGTAGGGCACTAGCGGGACAAGAGACCCAGTACTTC. As protein: CASRALAGQETQYF.

The rearrangement links TRBV7-6 to TRBJ2-1; 7 bases line up with TRBD2. There are 17 residues in the CDR3. Looked up from germline, CDR1 is SGHVS and CDR2 is FNYEAQ. Losses at the gene ends were 5 bases for V and 7 bases for J; bases not matched to a gene: 17. DNA for the CDR3: TGTGCCAGCAGCAGATGGGGGGGGGTCACAGGCCGGAATGAGCAGTTCTTC. Its protein product is CASSRWGGVTGRNEQFF.

CDR3 coding DNA: TGTGCCAGCAGCTTGTCTGGGACAGCCCATGGCTACACCTTC. Encoded protein: CASSLSGTAHGYTF. V is TRBV5-6 and J is TRBJ1-2; 7 nucleotides agree with TRBD1. Germline V lookup: CDR1 SGHDT, CDR2 YYEEEE. The CDR3 sequence is 14 residues long. V lost 1 base to trimming and J lost 6 bases; unmatched junction nucleotides: 6.

The V call is TRBV5-1, the J call TRBJ2-5, with TRBD2 matching 10 bases. The germline V gene encodes CDR1 SGHRS and CDR2 YFSETQ. CDR3 length: 16 amino acids. V lost 0 bases and J lost 5; bases outside the gene matches: 7. CDR3 DNA sequence: TGCGCCAGCAGCTTGGCCAAAGCGGGAGGGCCCGAGACCCAGTACTTC. As protein: CASSLAKAGGPETQYF.

This chain links TRBV2 with TRBJ1-1; 7 nucleotides align to TRBD1. J was trimmed by 5 bases and V by 4 bases; bases with no gene match: 4. Germline values: CDR1 SNHLY, CDR2 FYNNEI. The length of the CDR3 is 13 residues. The CDR3: CASSGDRRTEAFF. CDR3 bases: TGTGCCAGCAGTGGGGACAGAAGGACTGAAGCTTTCTTT.

The chain is built from TRBV7-8 and TRBJ2-3, with D possibly being TRBD1 (7 bases). CDR3 length equals 14 residues. Germline V gene lookup returns CDR1 SGHVS and CDR2 FQNEAQ. CDR3 protein: CATGGGPSTDTQYF. For the CDR3, the DNA is TGTGCAACTGGAGGGGGCCCTAGCACAGATACGCAGTATTTT. The whole variable domain, filled in from reference TRBV7-8 and TRBJ2-3, reads GAGVSQSPRYKVAKRGQDVALRCDPISGHVSLFWYQQALGQGPEFLTYFQNEAQLDKSGLPSDRFFAERPEGSVSTLKIQRTQQEDSAVYLCATGGGPSTDTQYFGPGTRLTVL.

This clone was detected once. This sequence joins TRBV18 and TRBJ1-2; D unresolved. Germline CDR1 and CDR2: KGHSH and LQKENI. CDR3 size: 14 residues. The V gene lost 6 bases and the J gene lost 0 bases, with 11 bases spanning the gap. CDR3 sequence reads: CASSLEMTNYGYTF. CDR3 in DNA: TGTGCCAGCTCCTTGGAGATGACTAACTATGGCTACACCTTC.

The V gene is TRBV2, the J gene TRBJ1-2; 10 bases are a match to TRBD1. With V trimmed by 3 bases and J by 6 bases, 4 bases remained unmatched. The CDR3 loop spans 14 amino acids. The germline V gene has CDR1 SNHLY and CDR2 FYNNEI. The CDR3 loop is CASSETGGAHGYTF. DNA of the CDR3: TGTGCCAGCAGTGAGACAGGGGGCGCGCATGGCTACACCTTC.

To note about this clone: Within the sample, other DNA sequences also encode this same CDR3. The V call is TRBV28, the J call TRBJ1-4; D is perhaps TRBD1 (5 bases). Germline values: CDR1 MDHEN, CDR2 SYDVKM. The V end was cut by 3 bases, the J end by 7 bases, with 12 bases between. The CDR3 consists of 14 residues. CDR3 nucleotides: TGTGCCAGCAGTTTCAGGCAGGGTCTTGAAAAACTGTTTTTT. This encodes CASSFRQGLEKLFF.

V usage is TRBV10-1 and J usage is TRBJ2-2; 7 nucleotides line up with TRBD1. V lost 2 bases and J lost 5; bases outside the gene matches: 5. Germline lookup yields CDR1 WNHNN and CDR2 SYGVQD (reference sequence). This CDR3 is 15 amino acids long. Here the CDR3 reads CASSEEGARTGELFF. CDR3 sequence (DNA): TGCGCCAGCAGTGAGGAGGGGGCGCGGACCGGGGAGCTGTTTTTT.